The rows below give T cell receptor beta chains drawn from one sample of a study of blood T cell repertoires in COVID-19. This table comes from immunoSEQ multiplex PCR, and its TCRdb copy is limited to in-frame clones, with some not included. In the table there are 95,000 to 150,000 clones, 85% of which are singletons. The sequencing sample was made of peripheral blood. The receptors come from a man at least 80 years old with acute or convalescent COVID-19. Each CDR3 is given with its conserved first and last residue. Fields, in order: clone size, J gene, D gene, V gene, CDR3 protein, CDR3 DNA. D genes are given only for firm matches. For some rows the clone size is stated as once, few or many, or as a class when expanded; others skip it.

clone_size: .; j_call: TRBJ1-4; d_call: .; v_call: TRBV5-5; cdr3_aa: CASSGRTRAPTNEKLFF; cdr3_nt: TGTGCCAGCAGCGGGAGGACCCGGGCCCCAACTAATGAAAAACTGTTTTTT
clone_size: .; j_call: TRBJ1-3; d_call: TRBD1; v_call: TRBV10-3; cdr3_aa: CASNPTGGTGNTIYF; cdr3_nt: TGTGCCTCTAATCCCACAGGGGGCACTGGAAACACCATATATTTT
clone_size: .; j_call: TRBJ2-1; d_call: TRBD1; v_call: TRBV5-1; cdr3_aa: CASSSATGNEQFF; cdr3_nt: TGCGCCAGCAGCTCCGCGACAGGGAATGAGCAGTTCTTC
clone_size: .; j_call: TRBJ2-7; d_call: TRBD2; v_call: TRBV5-1; cdr3_aa: CASSLGEGYEQYF; cdr3_nt: TGCGCCAGCAGCTTGGGGGAGGGCTACGAGCAGTACTTC
clone_size: .; j_call: TRBJ1-6; d_call: .; v_call: TRBV5-5; cdr3_aa: CASSLEYRVGNSPLHF; cdr3_nt: TGTGCCAGCAGCTTGGAATACAGGGTGGGCAATTCACCCCTCCACTTT
clone_size: .; j_call: TRBJ1-4; d_call: .; v_call: TRBV9; cdr3_aa: CASSPSWGATNEKLFF; cdr3_nt: TGTGCCAGCAGCCCCAGTTGGGGCGCAACTAATGAAAAACTGTTTTTT
clone_size: .; j_call: TRBJ2-3; d_call: .; v_call: TRBV10-3; cdr3_aa: CAIKSSDTSTDTQYF; cdr3_nt: TGTGCCATCAAATCTAGTGATACCTCCACAGATACGCAGTATTTT
clone_size: .; j_call: TRBJ2-1; d_call: .; v_call: TRBV5-6; cdr3_aa: CASIPVGRNEQFF; cdr3_nt: TGTGCCAGCATCCCGGTTGGGAGGAATGAGCAGTTCTTC
clone_size: .; j_call: TRBJ1-6; d_call: TRBD1; v_call: TRBV6-6; cdr3_aa: CASSGDRVVSPLHF; cdr3_nt: TGTGCCAGCAGTGGAGACAGGGTCGTTTCACCCCTCCACTTT
clone_size: .; j_call: TRBJ1-2; d_call: TRBD1; v_call: TRBV5-6; cdr3_aa: CASRDRVDGYTF; cdr3_nt: TGTGCCAGCCGGGACAGGGTGGATGGCTACACCTTC
clone_size: .; j_call: TRBJ2-5; d_call: TRBD2; v_call: TRBV5-4; cdr3_aa: CASSLASGRGETQYF; cdr3_nt: TGTGCCAGCAGCTTGGCTAGCGGGAGGGGAGAGACCCAGTACTTC
clone_size: once; j_call: TRBJ2-1; d_call: .; v_call: TRBV24-1; cdr3_aa: CATSDQNRGGNEQFF; cdr3_nt: TGTGCCACCAGTGATCAAAACAGGGGAGGCAATGAGCAGTTCTTC
clone_size: .; j_call: TRBJ1-6; d_call: .; v_call: TRBV30; cdr3_aa: CAWSEGGYNSPLHF; cdr3_nt: TGTGCCTGGAGTGAGGGGGGGTATAATTCACCCCTCCACTTT
clone_size: once; j_call: TRBJ2-2; d_call: .; v_call: TRBV5-1; cdr3_aa: CASSLVPAVNTGELFF; cdr3_nt: TGCGCCAGCAGCTTGGTTCCAGCGGTGAACACCGGGGAGCTGTTTTTT
clone_size: .; j_call: TRBJ2-7; d_call: TRBD1; v_call: TRBV7-8; cdr3_aa: CASSLGGTGIYEQYF; cdr3_nt: TGTGCCAGCAGCTTAGGGGGGACAGGGATCTACGAGCAGTACTTC
clone_size: .; j_call: TRBJ1-5; d_call: .; v_call: TRBV28; cdr3_aa: CASSLIADPSNQPQHF; cdr3_nt: TGTGCCAGCAGTTTAATAGCCGATCCCAGCAATCAGCCCCAGCATTTT
clone_size: few; j_call: TRBJ1-5; d_call: .; v_call: TRBV4-1; cdr3_aa: CASSPSLEPYSNQPQHF; cdr3_nt: TGCGCCAGCAGCCCATCGTTAGAACCCTATAGCAATCAGCCCCAGCATTTT
clone_size: .; j_call: TRBJ1-3; d_call: TRBD1; v_call: TRBV30; cdr3_aa: CAWSTGTGVGNTIYF; cdr3_nt: TGTGCCTGGTCGACCGGGACAGGGGTAGGAAACACCATATATTTT
clone_size: .; j_call: TRBJ2-2; d_call: .; v_call: TRBV7-2; cdr3_aa: CASSLPRLVVTGELFF; cdr3_nt: TGTGCCAGCAGCTTACCTAGGCTCGTCGTCACCGGGGAGCTGTTTTTT
clone_size: .; j_call: TRBJ2-1; d_call: TRBD2; v_call: TRBV6-6; cdr3_aa: CASSRLAGRGNNEQFF; cdr3_nt: TGTGCCAGCAGCAGACTAGCGGGAAGGGGAAACAATGAGCAGTTCTTC
clone_size: .; j_call: TRBJ1-5; d_call: .; v_call: TRBV11-2; cdr3_aa: CASSLNGQGGQPQHF; cdr3_nt: TGTGCCAGCAGCTTGAACGGGCAGGGCGGCCAGCCCCAGCATTTT
clone_size: .; j_call: TRBJ1-5; d_call: .; v_call: TRBV27; cdr3_aa: CASSSQGEPQHF; cdr3_nt: TGTGCCAGCAGTTCCCAGGGCGAGCCCCAGCATTTT
clone_size: .; j_call: TRBJ2-5; d_call: TRBD1; v_call: TRBV5-6; cdr3_aa: CASSWDRQETQYF; cdr3_nt: TGTGCCAGCAGCTGGGACAGACAAGAGACCCAGTACTTC
clone_size: .; j_call: TRBJ1-6; d_call: .; v_call: TRBV9; cdr3_aa: CASSVGGKESPLHF; cdr3_nt: TGTGCCAGCAGCGTTGGAGGGAAGGAATCACCCCTCCACTTT
clone_size: .; j_call: TRBJ2-5; d_call: TRBD2; v_call: TRBV19; cdr3_aa: CASSPSGGAEETQYF; cdr3_nt: TGTGCCAGTAGCCCGAGCGGGGGGGCGGAAGAGACCCAGTACTTC
clone_size: .; j_call: TRBJ1-2; d_call: TRBD1; v_call: TRBV16; cdr3_aa: CASSQGRTGNYGYTF; cdr3_nt: TGTGCCAGCAGCCAAGGCAGGACAGGAAACTATGGCTACACCTTC
clone_size: .; j_call: TRBJ1-5; d_call: .; v_call: TRBV4-2; cdr3_aa: CASSQGLGQGKQPQHF; cdr3_nt: TGTGCCAGCAGCCAAGGTCTGGGGCAGGGAAAACAGCCCCAGCATTTT
clone_size: .; j_call: TRBJ2-7; d_call: TRBD2; v_call: TRBV18; cdr3_aa: CASSPSASGSSYEQYF; cdr3_nt: TGTGCCAGCTCACCATCAGCTAGCGGGAGCTCCTACGAGCAGTACTTC
clone_size: .; j_call: TRBJ1-4; d_call: .; v_call: TRBV18; cdr3_aa: CASSQELTGGNEKLFF; cdr3_nt: TGTGCCAGCTCACAGGAGTTGACAGGAGGTAATGAAAAACTGTTTTTT
clone_size: .; j_call: TRBJ1-1; d_call: .; v_call: TRBV7-2; cdr3_aa: CASSTTGLSTEAFF; cdr3_nt: TGTGCCAGCAGCACCACGGGGTTGAGCACTGAAGCTTTCTTT
clone_size: .; j_call: TRBJ2-7; d_call: .; v_call: TRBV6-1; cdr3_aa: CASSEARRLFYEQYF; cdr3_nt: TGTGCCAGCAGTGAAGCTCGGAGACTGTTCTACGAGCAGTACTTC
clone_size: .; j_call: TRBJ1-1; d_call: .; v_call: TRBV7-3; cdr3_aa: CASSQGGGTEAFF; cdr3_nt: TGTGCCAGCAGCCAAGGCGGGGGGACTGAAGCTTTCTTT
clone_size: .; j_call: TRBJ2-1; d_call: .; v_call: TRBV5-1; cdr3_aa: CASSLAVPGVGGEQFF; cdr3_nt: TGCGCCAGCAGCTTGGCCGTTCCGGGGGTGGGCGGTGAGCAGTTCTTC
clone_size: .; j_call: TRBJ1-6; d_call: TRBD1; v_call: TRBV5-4; cdr3_aa: CASSSSGSGTANSPLHF; cdr3_nt: TGTGCCAGCAGCTCCTCGGGGTCCGGGACAGCGAATTCACCCCTCCACTTT
clone_size: once; j_call: TRBJ1-1; d_call: TRBD1; v_call: TRBV5-8; cdr3_aa: CASSLQWDRAYTEAFF; cdr3_nt: TGTGCCAGCAGCTTGCAGTGGGACAGGGCCTACACTGAAGCTTTCTTT
clone_size: .; j_call: TRBJ2-1; d_call: .; v_call: TRBV29-1; cdr3_aa: CSVEGGGLNEQFF; cdr3_nt: TGCAGCGTGGAGGGGGGAGGGCTAAATGAGCAGTTCTTC
clone_size: .; j_call: TRBJ2-7; d_call: .; v_call: TRBV7-9; cdr3_aa: CASSQEAALNYEQYF; cdr3_nt: TGTGCCAGCAGCCAGGAGGCGGCCCTTAACTACGAGCAGTACTTC
clone_size: once; j_call: TRBJ2-7; d_call: TRBD2; v_call: TRBV5-1; cdr3_aa: CASSFTSGDSYEQYF; cdr3_nt: TGCGCCAGCAGCTTTACTAGCGGGGACTCCTACGAGCAGTACTTC
clone_size: few; j_call: TRBJ1-3; d_call: TRBD1; v_call: TRBV13; cdr3_aa: CASSLEGTAGNTIYF; cdr3_nt: TGTGCCAGCAGCTTAGAAGGGACAGCTGGAAACACCATATATTTT
clone_size: few; j_call: TRBJ1-2; d_call: TRBD1; v_call: TRBV19; cdr3_aa: CASKDRGPANYGYTF; cdr3_nt: TGTGCCAGTAAGGACAGGGGACCTGCTAACTATGGCTACACCTTC
clone_size: .; j_call: TRBJ2-2; d_call: TRBD2; v_call: TRBV27; cdr3_aa: CASWSLLAGGTGELFF; cdr3_nt: TGTGCCAGTTGGTCCTTACTAGCGGGAGGGACCGGGGAGCTGTTTTTT